Sequencing of this T cell receptor (beta chain) was carried out in a study of a mutant IDH1 vaccine in newly diagnosed glioma (dated by TCRdb to the early 2020s). At the level of the whole study: Of the roughly 30 treated patients, 62.5% were male and around 40% were female, and the mean age was approximately 40 years. Before enrollment, patients had received standard therapy of radiotherapy alone, temozolomide alone, or radiochemotherapy with temozolomide; most received the combination. Peripheral blood was collected at six visits: V03 (baseline), V05, V07, V10, V12 and V13. Longitudinal TCRB deep sequencing was performed for about two dozen treated patients wherever samples were available for exploratory analyses.

The time point label here, explained by the study, means: baseline, week 1 (first vaccination visit). The sample's treatment or condition, from its label and the paper: pre-vaccination baseline after standard-of-care therapy. The donors had newly diagnosed IDH1-mutant astrocytomas of WHO grade 3 or 4 that showed loss of nuclear ATRX. The samples were drawn from NOA16, a multicentre, single-arm, open-label phase I trial in Germany that tested a mutant IDH1 peptide vaccine in humans for the first time. Blood drawn at visit V03 was used as the baseline sample for immunogenicity testing. Genomic DNA for TCRB sequencing was extracted from EDTA blood using the DNeasy Blood and Tissue Kit. The protocol used for the library was the immunoSEQ multiplex PCR assay. Following the manufacturer's protocol, the hsTCRB Kit was used to amplify rearranged TCR beta chain sequences. TCRB libraries were sequenced on an Illumina MiSeq. Processing in the source paper ran as follows. Demultiplexing, trimming and gene mapping were performed with the kit vendor's proprietary platform. The immuneACCESS repertoire file appears here via TCRdb, limited to in-frame rearrangements. These files lack a portion of the clones; in checked studies, under half of the deficit traces to unresolved V genes, and the cause of the others is not known. Clonal size and the V and J genes are those of that table, whereas D and trimming came from the DNA. The sample table shows about 67,000 clones, and 65% to 85% are seen once. Together, the top ten hold 4.6% of the sample.

The full study reports these points: Changes in the top peripheral T cell clonotypes picked up by TCRB sequencing did not appear to be linked to pseudoprogression. Availability determined which PBMC samples were chosen for TCRB deep sequencing. Vaccine-induced immune responses across multiple MHC alleles were detected in over 80% of patients. According to the authors, sample limitations meant that analyses of patient blood samples could not be reproduced.

Here V drops 3 bases and J drops 4 bases, and the junction holds 7 bases not matched to any gene. From the cysteine through the phenylalanine, the CDR3 covers 15 amino acids. Solely the CDR3 DNA is kept, with 45 bases framed from the first base. CDR1 and CDR2 (MGHDK, SYGVNS) derive from the germline V gene. A word on this clone: Its antigen specificity is not known. Per-base qualities were not stored, and no clone one base away is much larger.

Here the sequenced sample was peripheral blood mononuclear cells (PBMCs), taken from a glioma patient treated with radiotherapy, temozolomide or both. The receptor's source is a young woman with glioma. Some clones in this sample may be carry-over from other donors' samples. The chain couples TRBV25-1 to TRBJ1-2; TRBD1 aligns with 8 central bases. The nucleotide sequence reads TGTGCCAGCAGTGATCGACAGGGGAAAGTCTATGGCTACACCTTC. Translated, this is CASSDRQGKVYGYTF.